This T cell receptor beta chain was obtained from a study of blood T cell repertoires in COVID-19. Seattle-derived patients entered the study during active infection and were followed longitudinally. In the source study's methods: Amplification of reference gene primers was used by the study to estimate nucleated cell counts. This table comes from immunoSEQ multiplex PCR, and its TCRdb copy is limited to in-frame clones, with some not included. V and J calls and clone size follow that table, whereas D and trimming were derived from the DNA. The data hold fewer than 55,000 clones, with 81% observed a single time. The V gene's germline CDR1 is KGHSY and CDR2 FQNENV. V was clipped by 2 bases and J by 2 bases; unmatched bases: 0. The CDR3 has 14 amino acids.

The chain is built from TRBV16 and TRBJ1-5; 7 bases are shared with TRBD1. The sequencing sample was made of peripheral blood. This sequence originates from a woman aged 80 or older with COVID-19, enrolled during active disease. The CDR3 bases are TGTGCCAGCAGCCAAGGGACAGGCAATCAGCCCCAGCATTTT. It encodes CASSQGTGNQPQHF. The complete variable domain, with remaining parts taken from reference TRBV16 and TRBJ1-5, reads GEEVAQTPKHLVRGEGQKAKLYCAPIKGHSYVFWYQQVLKNEFKFLISFQNENVFDETGMPKERFSAKCLPNSPCSLEIQATKLEDSAVYFCASSQGTGNQPQHFGDGTRLSIL.